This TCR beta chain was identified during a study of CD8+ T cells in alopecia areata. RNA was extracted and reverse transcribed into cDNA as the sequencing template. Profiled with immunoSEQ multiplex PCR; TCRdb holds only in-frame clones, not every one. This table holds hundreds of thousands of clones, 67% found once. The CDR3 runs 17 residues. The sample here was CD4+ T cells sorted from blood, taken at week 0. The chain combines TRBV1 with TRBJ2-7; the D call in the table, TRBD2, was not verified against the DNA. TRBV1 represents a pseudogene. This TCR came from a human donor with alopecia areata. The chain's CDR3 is CTSSQDQSASGSHEQYF. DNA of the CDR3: TGCACCAGCAGCCAAGATCAATCGGCTAGCGGGTCCCACGAGCAGTACTTC.